Listed below are T cell receptor beta chains from one sample, sequenced in a study of radiotherapy plus CTLA-4 blockade in lung cancer. Clones were sequenced by immunoSEQ multiplex PCR, and TCRdb holds only the in-frame ones, with some missing. The sample comprises more than 40,000 clones, about 88% of which are singletons, and 6.5% to 9% rests with the top ten. Sequencing was performed on peripheral blood, taken from a patient treated with radiotherapy plus ipilimumab. The receptors derive from a human donor with non-small cell lung cancer whose response to radiotherapy plus ipilimumab could not be evaluated. CDR3s include the opening cysteine and the closing phenylalanine or tryptophan. The order of the fields is J gene, V gene, CDR3 protein.

J: TRBJ1-2; V: TRBV28; CDR3: CASSLLGQRGYTF
J: TRBJ2-2; V: TRBV7-8; CDR3: CASSFTTLFDTGELFF
J: TRBJ1-1; V: TRBV13; CDR3: CASSIDRGLLNTEAFF
J: TRBJ1-5; V: TRBV19; CDR3: CASSPPTGSPQHF
J: TRBJ1-1; V: TRBV19; CDR3: CASSVHRGMNTEAFF
J: TRBJ1-4; V: TRBV14; CDR3: CASSGRDYEKLFF
J: TRBJ2-1; V: TRBV28; CDR3: CASSPQTLRESHNEQFF
J: TRBJ2-3; V: TRBV11-2; CDR3: CASSSTGGTDTQYF
J: TRBJ1-1; V: TRBV6-5; CDR3: CASSYGTGGARAFF
J: TRBJ2-5; V: TRBV5-1; CDR3: CASSLTTAQETQYF
J: TRBJ2-1; V: TRBV4-3; CDR3: CASSPGGGPYNEQFF
J: TRBJ1-5; V: TRBV27; CDR3: CASSLGGGGNQPQHF
J: TRBJ2-1; V: TRBV2; CDR3: CASSFPYNEQFF
J: TRBJ1-5; V: TRBV7-9; CDR3: CASSPTGSNQPQHF
J: TRBJ2-3; V: TRBV7-9; CDR3: CASSTSGGNTDTQYF
J: TRBJ2-7; V: TRBV13; CDR3: CASSSELAPYEQYF
J: TRBJ1-1; V: TRBV18; CDR3: CASSPPSRGTGTAEAFF
J: TRBJ1-1; V: TRBV5-1; CDR3: CASSLERGFVNTEAFF
J: TRBJ1-1; V: TRBV27; CDR3: CASSGGILNTEAFF
J: TRBJ2-5; V: TRBV9; CDR3: CASSQRGASGGAGGETQYF
J: TRBJ2-2; V: TRBV18; CDR3: CASSPQPGTGELFF